This passage covers 8 T cell receptor beta chains from one sample sequenced in a study of shared clonotypes between healthy human individuals. The data were produced by immunoSEQ multiplex PCR, yet TCRdb's version contains in-frame clones alone and is incomplete. The top ten clones hold 0.89% of a sample with around 990,000 clones, about 80% of them seen once. Input material: memory CD4+ T cells from PBMCs. Subset in this sample: CD45RA-negative fraction. The receptors stem from a man aged 18 to 30 in good health. Some clones in this sample may be carry-over from other donors' samples.

The rearrangement uses TRBV5-4 and TRBJ1-2, with 8 bases identical to TRBD1. The CDR3 has 16 residues. V lost 4 bases to trimming and J lost 4 bases; unmatched junction nucleotides: 12. CDR1 and CDR2 (germline): SGHNT, YYREEE (reference sequence). The DNA of the CDR3 is TGTGCCAGCAGCCAGGAACTCCAGGGGGCTGGCTATGGCTACACCTTC. The encoded protein is CASSQELQGAGYGYTF. The variable domain in full, completed from reference TRBV5-4 and TRBJ1-2, reads ETGVTQSPTHLIKTRGQQVTLRCSSQSGHNTVSWYQQALGQGPQFIFQYYREEENGRGNFPPRFSGLQFPNYSSELNVNALELDDSALYLCASSQELQGAGYGYTFGSGTRLTVV.

V gene TRBV4-1 combines with J gene TRBJ2-5, with a weak D call TRBD2 (6 bases). The last part of the DNA fits TRBJ2-7 better; the J call may be wrong. CDR1 is MGHRA and CDR2 is YSYEKL in the germline V gene. This CDR3 spans 14 amino acids. The CDR3 DNA sequence: TGCGCCAGCAGCCAATCTCCCGCCGGGGGCGAGCAGTACTTC. Translating gives CASSQSPAGGEQYF.

J is TRBJ1-1 and V is TRBV28, with D possibly TRBD1 on 6 matching bases. In germline, CDR1 is MDHEN, CDR2 SYDVKM. CDR3 size: 15 residues. The ends were cut back, 7 bases at V and 4 bases at J, with 19 bases in the middle. This CDR3 reads CASILGGEWGTEAFF. The CDR3 nucleotides read TGTGCCAGCATCCTAGGGGGGGAATGGGGCACTGAAGCTTTCTTT.

V gene TRBV4-3 combines with J gene TRBJ1-3, with D maybe TRBD1 (6 bases). Trimming cost V 1 base and J 8 bases, with 21 bases left between them. Germline V gives CDR1 LGHNA, CDR2 YSLEER. This CDR3 has 17 residues. The CDR3 loop is CASSQAPEWRGRHTIYF. DNA of the CDR3: TGCGCCAGCAGCCAAGCCCCGGAATGGAGGGGGAGGCACACCATATATTTT.

The CDR3 reads CATSRRAGAEQYF. Here the CDR3 DNA reads TGTGCCACCAGCAGACGGGCGGGAGCCGAGCAGTACTTC. The V gene is TRBV15, the J gene TRBJ2-7; TRBD2 aligns across 7 bases. The CDR3 consists of 13 residues. Germline CDR1 and CDR2: LNHNV and YYDKDF (reference sequence). V was clipped by 2 bases and J by 6 bases; unmatched bases: 4.

The rearrangement uses TRBV5-1 and TRBJ2-4; TRBD2 is a possible D gene (5 bases). V was pared by 1 base and J by 5 bases, with 10 bases between. The CDR3 sequence is 14 residues long. Germline values: CDR1 SGHRS, CDR2 YFSETQ. The CDR3 reads CASSLSAGENIQYF. DNA for the CDR3: TGCGCCAGCAGCTTGTCGGCGGGTGAAAACATTCAGTACTTC. The entire variable domain, with the rest obtained from reference TRBV5-1 and TRBJ2-4, is as follows: KAGVTQTPRYLIKTRGQQVTLSCSPISGHRSVSWYQQTPGQGLQFLFEYFSETQRNKGNFPGRFSGRQFSNSRSEMNVSTLELGDSALYLCASSLSAGENIQYFGAGTRLSVL.

Turning to this clone: The sample carries other DNA sequences with the same CDR3. CDR3 bases: TGTGCCAGCTCACCAGGTGCTAACACTGAAGCTTTCTTT. It is translated as CASSPGANTEAFF. The chain recombines TRBV18 with TRBJ1-1; no clear D. The CDR3 length is 13 residues. V dropped 2 bases and J dropped 2 bases, with 6 bases sitting between them. CDR1 is KGHSH, CDR2 LQKENI, per germline.

The chain uses TRBV10-3 and TRBJ2-7; perhaps TRBD2 as D (5 bases). Germline lookup yields CDR1 ENHRY and CDR2 SYGVKD. The CDR3 covers 11 residues. CDR3 protein: CATGGLYEQYF. DNA of the CDR3: TGTGCTACCGGCGGGCTTTACGAGCAGTACTTC.